This T cell receptor beta chain appears in the sequencing data of a study of molecular identifiers for immune sequencing clone quantification. Study-wide background: Five aliquots were made in replicates from the RNA of about 20,000 or 100,000 naive CD8 cells, and four were sequenced. Overall study results and limits: It was shown that clones above 20 RNA copies held over 97% of effector molecules, but under 1% in naive cells.

Looked up from germline, CDR1 is KGHDR and CDR2 is SFDVKD. Trimming cost V 4 bases and J 5 bases; bases outside gene matches: 3. This CDR3 contains 14 residues. Naive CD8 library inputs spanned about 19,000 to 1,000,000 sorted cells and 10%, 30% or 50% RNA. TCRdb independently ran MiXCR on the PCR reads; one entry per CDR3 protein. Here the sample spans over 300,000 distinct CDR3 sequences, over 20% being singletons. This clonotype was observed a few times. The target antigen is unknown. The sequenced sample consisted of naive CD8+ T cells from blood, with Jurkat cell RNA spiked in. Documented subset: FACS-sorted CD8+CD4-CCR7+CD45RA+ naive T cells. The chain joins TRBV24-1 to TRBJ1-5; 8 bases agree with TRBD1. The receptor was isolated from a human donor in good health. Some libraries in this study had Jurkat cell RNA spiked in. The CDR3 nucleotides are TGTGCCACCAGTGACCGACAGGGGTATCAGCCCCAGCATTTT. It is translated as CATSDRQGYQPQHF.